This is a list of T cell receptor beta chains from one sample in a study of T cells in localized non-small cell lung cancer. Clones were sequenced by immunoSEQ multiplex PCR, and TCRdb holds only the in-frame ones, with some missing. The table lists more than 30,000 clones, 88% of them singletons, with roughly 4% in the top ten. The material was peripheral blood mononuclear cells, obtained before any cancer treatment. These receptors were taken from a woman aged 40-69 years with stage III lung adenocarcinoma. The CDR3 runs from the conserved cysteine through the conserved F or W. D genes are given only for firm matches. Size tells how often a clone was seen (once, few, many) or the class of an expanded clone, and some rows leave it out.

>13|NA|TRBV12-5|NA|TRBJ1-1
TGTGCTAGTGGTTTGGACCGGAGCACTGAAGCTTTCTTT
CASGLDRSTEAFF
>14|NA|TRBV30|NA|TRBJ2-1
TGTGCCTGGAGTGTTAAGGGGTCCTACAATGAGCAGTTCTTC
CAWSVKGSYNEQFF
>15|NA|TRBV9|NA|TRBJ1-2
TGTGCCAGCAGCGTAGAGCTAACGGCTAACTATGGCTACACCTTC
CASSVELTANYGYTF
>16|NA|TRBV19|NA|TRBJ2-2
TGTGCCAGTAGTATTTGGGGGGGCGCGAACACCGGGGAGCTGTTTTTT
CASSIWGGANTGELFF
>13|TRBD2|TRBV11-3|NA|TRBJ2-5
TGTGCCAGCAGCTTAGTCCTAGCGGGGGCCCAGTACTTC
CASSLVLAGAQYF
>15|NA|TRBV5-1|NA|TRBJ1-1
TGCGCCAGCAGCTTGGACGCAGGGAGGTACACTGAAGCTTTCTTT
CASSLDAGRYTEAFF
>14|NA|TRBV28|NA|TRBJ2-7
TGTGCCAGCAGAACTCGATTTCCCCCCTACGAGCAGTACTTC
CASRTRFPPYEQYF
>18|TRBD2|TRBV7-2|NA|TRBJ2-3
TGTGCCAGCAGCTTAGCGTTCGGGACTAGCGGGAGGTCCTTGACGCAGTATTTT
CASSLAFGTSGRSLTQYF
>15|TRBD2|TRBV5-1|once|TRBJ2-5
TGCGCCAGCAGCTCCACGGGACTAGCGGGAGAGACCCAGTACTTC
CASSSTGLAGETQYF
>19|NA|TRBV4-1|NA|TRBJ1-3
TGCGCCAGCAGCCAAGATCCGGGACGGCTTAATCTAGGGGGGAACACCATATATTTT
CASSQDPGRLNLGGNTIYF
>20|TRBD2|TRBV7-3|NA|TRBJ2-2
TGTGCCAGCAGCTTAAGGTATAGCGGGAGGGCCCGGGCTAACACCGGGGAGCTGTTTTTT
CASSLRYSGRARANTGELFF
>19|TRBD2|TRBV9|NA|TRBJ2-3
TGTGCCAGCAGCGGATCAATCTCCGGACTAGCGGGTTCTATAGATACGCAGTATTTT
CASSGSISGLAGSIDTQYF
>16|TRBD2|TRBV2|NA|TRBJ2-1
TGTGCCAGCAGTGAATTAAGTGGGAGGGCCTTCAGTGAGCAGTTCTTC
CASSELSGRAFSEQFF
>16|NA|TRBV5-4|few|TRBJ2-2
TGTGCCAGCAGCTTGGCAAGAACAGGGCGTTCCGGGGAGCTGTTTTTT
CASSLARTGRSGELFF
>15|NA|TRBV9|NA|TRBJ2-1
TGTGCCAGCAGCGTAGTGGCAGGGGTGGGAAATGAGCAGTTCTTC
CASSVVAGVGNEQFF
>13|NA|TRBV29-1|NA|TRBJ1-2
TGCAGCGTTGAAGACTCAGCAAAAAGTGGCTACACCTTC
CSVEDSAKSGYTF
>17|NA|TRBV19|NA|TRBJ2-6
TGTGCCAGTAGTTACTACTCTCGTGGCTCAGGGGCCAACGTCCTGACTTTC
CASSYYSRGSGANVLTF
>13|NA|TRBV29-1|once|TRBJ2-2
TGCAGCGTTGTGGCAGAGAACACCGGGGAGCTGTTTTTT
CSVVAENTGELFF
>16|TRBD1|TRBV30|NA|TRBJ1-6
TGTGCCTGGAGTGTCAGGTTCCAGGGGGGTAATTCACCCCTCCACTTT
CAWSVRFQGGNSPLHF
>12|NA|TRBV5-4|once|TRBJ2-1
TGTGCCAGCAGCCAATACGCCAATGAGCAGTTCTTC
CASSQYANEQFF
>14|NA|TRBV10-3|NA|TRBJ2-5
TGTGCCATCAGCCAAAGGGAAGGGGGAGAGACCCAGTACTTC
CAISQREGGETQYF
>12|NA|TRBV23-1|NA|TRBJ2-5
TGCGCCAGCAGTCAATCGATGGAGACCCAGTACTTC
CASSQSMETQYF
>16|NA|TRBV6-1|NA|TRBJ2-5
TGTGCCAGCAGTGAAGCGCTTCGGCTGAAAAAGGAGACCCAGTACTTC
CASSEALRLKKETQYF
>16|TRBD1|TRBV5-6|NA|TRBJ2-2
TGTGCCAGCAGTTACTGGACAGGGGGTGGCACCGGGGAGCTGTTTTTT
CASSYWTGGGTGELFF
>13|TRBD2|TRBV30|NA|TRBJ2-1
TGTGCCTGCCTAGCGGGAGGGCCGGGGGAGCAGTTCTTC
CACLAGGPGEQFF
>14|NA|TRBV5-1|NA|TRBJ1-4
TGCGCCAGCAGCTTTTCAGGGCCTAATGAAAAACTGTTTTTT
CASSFSGPNEKLFF
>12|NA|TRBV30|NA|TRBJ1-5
TGTGCCTGGGGGAATAGCAATCAGCCCCAGCATTTT
CAWGNSNQPQHF
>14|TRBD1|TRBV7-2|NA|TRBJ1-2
TGTGCCAGCAGCCGGGACAGGGGAGATGATGGCTACACCTTC
CASSRDRGDDGYTF
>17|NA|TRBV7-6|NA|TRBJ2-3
TGTGCCAGCAGCCTGAGGGGGGGCCAAGATAACACAGATACGCAGTATTTT
CASSLRGGQDNTDTQYF
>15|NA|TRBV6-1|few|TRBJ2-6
TGTGCCAGCAGTTCTGAGTCATCCGGGGCCAACGTCCTGACTTTC
CASSSESSGANVLTF
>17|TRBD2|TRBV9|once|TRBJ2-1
TGTGCCAGCAGCGCCGGACTAGCGGGGGCCCCCTACAATGAGCAGTTCTTC
CASSAGLAGAPYNEQFF